Listed below are T cell receptor beta chains from one sample, sequenced in a study of cytomegalovirus exposure and HLA in healthy donors. Measured with immunoSEQ multiplex PCR; TCRdb has only the in-frame clones, and not every one. The sample shows about 210,000 clones, over 60% of them seen only once. Sequenced input: PBMCs. The receptor set was obtained from a male donor in good health and CMV-seronegative. The CDR3 runs from the conserved cysteine through the conserved F or W. A D gene is named only where the DNA matches it firmly. Only some rows state a clone size, as once, few, many or a class for expanded clones.

D,size,J,V,DNA,CDR3
TRBD2,few,TRBJ2-1,TRBV7-2,TGTGCCAGCAGCTTAACTAGCGGGAGTCCCCATGAGCAGTTCTTC,CASSLTSGSPHEQFF
TRBD1,.,TRBJ1-1,TRBV19,TGTGCCAGTTCAATAGGGGGCCTCAGGACAGGGGGGACTGAAGCTTTCTTT,CASSIGGLRTGGTEAFF
TRBD2,few,TRBJ2-3,TRBV4-2,TGTGCCAGCAGCCTAAGCGGGGAGGCGGGTACGCAGTATTTT,CASSLSGEAGTQYF
TRBD2,.,TRBJ2-3,TRBV2,TGTGCCAGCACTCTAGCGGGAAGGACAGATACGCAGTATTTT,CASTLAGRTDTQYF
TRBD1,.,TRBJ2-7,TRBV19,TGTGCCAGTAGCGACCTACAGGGGGCGCGGGTCGAGCAGTACTTC,CASSDLQGARVEQYF
TRBD1,.,TRBJ2-1,TRBV27,TGTGCCAGCAGTGTATGGACAGGGGAGGGCTACAATGAGCAGTTCTTC,CASSVWTGEGYNEQFF
TRBD1,.,TRBJ2-3,TRBV18,TGTGCCAGCTCACCTTCCCGGGACAGGGATCCAGATACGCAGTATTTT,CASSPSRDRDPDTQYF
TRBD2,.,TRBJ2-7,TRBV7-9,TGTGCCAGCAGTCAGACTAGCGGGGGGTCTTACGAGCAGTACTTC,CASSQTSGGSYEQYF
.,.,TRBJ2-3,TRBV9,TGTGCCAGCAGCGTAGTTATAACGGGGGATACGCAGTATTTT,CASSVVITGDTQYF
TRBD2,.,TRBJ2-1,TRBV5-1,TGCGCCAGCAGCTCAACCCCCGGGACTAGCGACCTGGTGCAGTTCTTC,CASSSTPGTSDLVQFF
.,.,TRBJ1-5,TRBV7-7,TGTGCTAGCAGCGTTTTACAGGATAGCAATCAGCCCCAGCATTTT,CASSVLQDSNQPQHF
TRBD1,.,TRBJ2-7,TRBV7-8,TGTGCCAGCAGCCATAGACCGGGACAGGGGCTATACGAGCAGTACTTC,CASSHRPGQGLYEQYF
TRBD2,.,TRBJ2-4,TRBV10-3,TGTGCCATCAGGCCCAGCGGGGGGGCGGCCAAAAACATTCAGTACTTC,CAIRPSGGAAKNIQYF